These 25 T cell receptor beta chains share one sample of origin, sequenced in a study of yellow fever vaccine responses in identical twins. TCRdb reprocessed the RT-PCR reads via MiXCR and lists one record per CDR3 protein. This sample has about 11,000 distinct CDR3 sequences, with approximately 80% found just once. The starting material was T cells from blood (PBMCs), unsorted or a sorted subset (not recorded which), obtained before or after yellow fever vaccination (not recorded which). The receptors were sampled from a woman under 30 who received the yellow fever vaccine.

The table lists this clonotype with a few counts. This sequence joins TRBV11-1 and TRBJ2-7; D could derive from TRBD1 or TRBD2 (5 bases each). The ends were cut back, 5 bases at V and 2 bases at J, with 10 bases in the middle. CDR1 SGHAT and CDR2 FQDESV come from the germline V gene (reference sequence). The CDR3 sequence is 13 residues long. The CDR3 nucleotides are TGTGCCAGCAGCCGGGACGGAACCTACGAGCAGTACTTC. It codes for CASSRDGTYEQYF.

This sequence joins TRBV19 and TRBJ2-1; 9 bases map to TRBD2. CDR1 LNHDA and CDR2 SQIVND come from the germline V gene (reference sequence). CDR3 size: 14 residues. Trimming took 6 bases from V and 8 from J; bases not matched to a gene: 8. The CDR3: CASSYASGIDEQFF. DNA for the CDR3: TGTGCCAGTAGCTATGCTAGCGGGATTGATGAGCAGTTCTTC. Complete variable domain (other parts from reference TRBV19 and TRBJ2-1): DGGITQSPKYLFRKEGQNVTLSCEQNLNHDAMYWYRQDPGQGLRLIYYSQIVNDFQKGDIAEGYSVSREKKESFPLTVTSAQKNPTAFYLCASSYASGIDEQFFGPGTRLTVL.

This sequence joins TRBV4-1 and TRBJ1-2, with a tentative D call TRBD1 (5 bases). V lost 0 bases and J lost 1, with 12 bases in between. Looked up from germline, CDR1 is MGHRA and CDR2 is YSYEKL. The CDR3 is made up of 16 amino acids. The CDR3 spells CASSQDVDRINYGYTF. Written as DNA, the CDR3 is TGCGCCAGCAGCCAAGATGTCGACAGAATTAACTATGGCTACACCTTC.

The CDR3 bases are TGTGCCAGCAGCTTAGTCGGCGGTGAGCAGTTCTTC. Amino acids: CASSLVGGEQFF. This sequence joins TRBV7-9 and TRBJ2-1; D is uncertain. This CDR3 is 12 amino acids long. The germline V and J ends were trimmed by 1 base and 9 bases, with 7 bases remaining between them. Germline values: CDR1 SEHNR, CDR2 FQNEAQ (reference sequence).

The CDR3 protein is CASSMDRTGEKLFF. CDR3 nucleotides: TGCGCCAGCAGTATGGACAGGACGGGGGAAAAACTGTTTTTT. The chain is built from TRBV10-1 and TRBJ1-4, with TRBD1 matching over 7 bases. CDR1 is WNHNN, CDR2 SYGVQD, per germline (reference sequence). The CDR3 has 14 residues. J was trimmed by 8 bases and V by 5 bases; bases with no gene match: 8.

In its sample, this clonotype was seen a few times. The chain joins TRBV11-1 to TRBJ2-7; D gene ambiguous. CDR1 is SGHAT, CDR2 FQDESV, per germline (reference sequence). The ends were cut back, 5 bases at V and 3 bases at J, with 8 bases in the middle. The CDR3 sequence is 12 residues long. Here the CDR3 DNA reads TGTGCCAGCAGCACCCAGGACTACGAGCAGTACTTC. It codes for CASSTQDYEQYF.

The V and J genes are TRBV29-1 and TRBJ2-4; D might be TRBD1 (6 bases). V lost 5 bases, J lost 5 bases, and 13 bases lay in between. Per germline, CDR1 SQVTM and CDR2 ANQGSEA. The CDR3 length is 13 residues. CDR3 in DNA: TGCAGCGTTATAGGGGGATGGCAAAACATTCAGTACTTC. It yields the protein CSVIGGWQNIQYF.

This chain connects TRBV28 to TRBJ2-7, with 7 bases that match TRBD1. Germline values: CDR1 MDHEN, CDR2 SYDVKM. After removal of 8 bases from V and 3 bases from J, the junction contained 10 bases not matched to a gene. This CDR3 has 14 amino acids. The CDR3 is CASAYGDSFYEQYV. CDR3 nucleotide sequence: TGTGCCAGCGCATACGGGGACAGCTTCTACGAGCAGTACGTC.

This chain uses TRBV4-1 with TRBJ1-6, with TRBD1 matching over 7 bases. The V gene's germline CDR1 is MGHRA and CDR2 YSYEKL. The ends lost 3 bases at V and 4 bases at J; junction bases unmatched: 3. The CDR3 has 15 residues. In DNA, the CDR3 is TGCGCCAGCAGCCACCGACAGGGATATAATTCACCCCTCCACTTT. Its translation is CASSHRQGYNSPLHF.

CDR3 sequence: CASSPPGSWQYV. The DNA of the CDR3 is TGTGCCAGCTCACCACCGGGAAGTTGGCAGTACGTC. The gene calls are TRBV18 and TRBJ2-7; no reliable D call. CDR3 size: 12 residues. V dropped 0 bases and J dropped 9 bases, with 9 bases sitting between them. Germline V CDR1 and CDR2: KGHSH, LQKENI.

J is TRBJ1-6 and V is TRBV2; D remains unclear. The CDR3 is 13 residues long. Trimming stripped 8 bases from V and 10 bases from J, with 15 bases between. Germline V gives CDR1 SNHLY, CDR2 FYNNEI. The CDR3 is CASHALVKSPLHF. CDR3 DNA sequence: TGTGCCAGCCACGCCCTGGTAAAGTCACCCCTCCACTTT.

This clonotype has a single count. The chain employs TRBV29-1 and TRBJ1-5; unclear D gene. The germline V and J ends were trimmed by 4 bases and 4 bases, with 11 bases remaining between them. This CDR3 contains 13 residues. Germline lookup yields CDR1 SQVTM and CDR2 ANQGSEA. The CDR3: CSVAGSGNQPQHF. CDR3 nucleotides: TGCAGCGTTGCGGGTTCGGGTAATCAGCCCCAGCATTTT.

The chain links TRBV5-5 to TRBJ1-2, with D maybe TRBD1 (6 bases). V lost 4 bases and J 4 bases, leaving 17 bases between the germline ends. The CDR3 spans 15 residues. Germline V gene sequence: CDR1 SGHKS, CDR2 YYEKEE (reference sequence). The CDR3 spells CASSLRTVSSYGYTF. The DNA of the CDR3 is TGTGCCAGCAGCCTCCGGACAGTATCAAGCTATGGCTACACCTTC.

The CDR3 DNA sequence: TGTGCCAGCTCCGCGGGCTCCAGCTCCTACGAGCAGTACTTC. This gives the protein CASSAGSSSYEQYF. The rearrangement joins TRBV5-6 to TRBJ2-7; tentative D call: TRBD2 (5 bases). CDR3 length equals 14 residues. Trimming removed 7 bases at V and 0 bases at J, with 14 bases between. Germline loops: CDR1 SGHDT, CDR2 YYEEEE.

This clonotype was seen a single time. The chain links TRBV23-1 to TRBJ2-7, with D tentatively TRBD2 (6 bases). TRBV23-1 carries the ORF label, with uncertain function. V was clipped by 6 bases and J by 1 base, with 22 bases between them. The CDR3 has 17 amino acids. DNA for the CDR3: TGCGCCAGCAGACAAATGAATAGGCGGGATCTATCCTACGAGCAGTACGTC. It encodes CASRQMNRRDLSYEQYV.

This chain joins TRBV2 and TRBJ1-2; maybe TRBD1 (5 bases). The CDR3 has 14 amino acids. V gave up 3 bases and J gave up 7 bases, with 15 bases separating them. Germline V gives CDR1 SNHLY, CDR2 FYNNEI. The CDR3 nucleotides read TGTGCCAGCAGTGAGGTGAGGGGAAGAACTGGCTACACCTTC. Translated: CASSEVRGRTGYTF.

The rearrangement uses TRBV24-1 and TRBJ2-7, with a weak D call TRBD2 (5 bases). The V end was cut by 5 bases, the J end by 5 bases, with 9 bases between. The germline V gene encodes CDR1 KGHDR and CDR2 SFDVKD. The CDR3 sequence is 12 residues long. The CDR3 DNA reads TGTGCCACCAGTGCCGGACTCCACGAGCAGTACTTC. Translation gives CATSAGLHEQYF.

The V and J genes are TRBV19 and TRBJ1-1; tentatively, D is TRBD1 (5 bases). The CDR3 runs 14 residues. Germline CDR1 LNHDA, CDR2 SQIVND (reference sequence). Trimming took off 5 bases at V and 4 bases at J, with 14 bases between the two ends. The CDR3 is CASSPGPSATEAFF. The CDR3 region has the DNA TGTGCCAGTAGTCCGGGACCCTCCGCCACTGAAGCTTTCTTT.

The chain has TRBV4-1 and TRBJ2-3; 10 bases map to TRBD2. CDR1 MGHRA and CDR2 YSYEKL come from the germline V gene. There are 17 residues in the CDR3. V shed 0 bases, J shed 1 base, and the junction held 4 bases outside the gene matches. The CDR3 bases are TGCGCCAGCAGCCAAGATCCCCTAGCGGGAGGCACAGATACGCAGTATTTT. Translated, it gives CASSQDPLAGGTDTQYF.

J is TRBJ2-4 and V is TRBV14, with D unresolved. Germline CDR1 is SGHDN and CDR2 is FVKESK. The CDR3 has 11 residues. The germline V and J ends were trimmed by 3 bases and 8 bases, with 5 bases remaining between them. The CDR3 sequence is CASSQGYIQYF. Written as DNA, the CDR3 is TGTGCCAGCAGCCAGGGCTACATTCAGTACTTC.

The rearrangement links TRBV11-1 to TRBJ1-3; tentatively, D is TRBD1 (6 bases). Per the germline V gene, CDR1 is SGHAT and CDR2 is FQDESV (reference sequence). Trimming cost V 7 bases and J 2 bases, with 21 bases left between them. This CDR3 is built from 17 residues. The CDR3 DNA reads as TGTGCCAGCACCCCACTAGGGGCAGGGGACGCTGGAAACACCATATATTTT. It encodes CASTPLGAGDAGNTIYF.

The gene calls are TRBV2 and TRBJ1-5; D is unclear. V lost 3 bases, J lost 3 bases, and 3 bases lay in between. The CDR3 totals 12 residues. Per germline, CDR1 SNHLY and CDR2 FYNNEI. CDR3 in amino acids: CASSDHNQPQHF. The CDR3 DNA reads as TGTGCCAGCAGTGACCACAATCAGCCCCAGCATTTT.

This clonotype has a single count. The rearrangement uses TRBV13 and TRBJ2-5, with 10 bases lining up with TRBD2. Looked up from germline, CDR1 is PRHDT and CDR2 is FYEKMQ (reference sequence). V lost 8 bases and J lost 2; bases outside the gene matches: 11. CDR3 length equals 16 residues. CDR3 sequence (DNA): TGTGCCAGCTCCCCTCCTAGCGGGAGAAGACAAGAGACCCAGTACTTC. It is translated as CASSPPSGRRQETQYF. Combining the CDR3 with reference TRBV13 and TRBJ2-5 gives the whole variable domain AAGVIQSPRHLIKEKRETATLKCYPIPRHDTVYWYQQGPGQDPQFLISFYEKMQSDKGSIPDRFSAQQFSDYHSELNMSSLELGDSALYFCASSPPSGRRQETQYFGPGTRLLVL.

The chain couples TRBV10-3 to TRBJ2-1, with D maybe TRBD2 (6 bases). Germline lookup yields CDR1 ENHRY and CDR2 SYGVKD. The germline V and J ends were trimmed by 0 bases and 0 bases, with 12 bases remaining between them. The CDR3 is made up of 17 amino acids. The CDR3 DNA sequence: TGTGCCATCAGTGAGTCTGGTGTCGGGGGCTCCTACAATGAGCAGTTCTTC. This translates into CAISESGVGGSYNEQFF.

V and J are TRBV20-1 and TRBJ1-5; 7 bases are a match to TRBD1. The V gene's germline CDR1 is DFQATT and CDR2 SNEGSKA (reference sequence). J was trimmed by 6 bases and V by 1 base; bases with no gene match: 9. CDR3 length: 15 amino acids. The CDR3: CSARGLGTESQPQHF. The CDR3 region has the DNA TGCAGTGCTAGAGGATTAGGGACAGAGAGTCAGCCCCAGCATTTT.